This T cell receptor (beta chain) was recovered during a study of blood T cell repertoires in COVID-19. Study overall: PBMCs, B-cell-depleted T cells, or T cells were the source of the cDNA or gDNA that made up the material.

Per the original data handling: Reference gene primers were amplified, and this amplification served to estimate nucleated cell counts. TCRdb keeps only in-frame clones here, not all; method: immunoSEQ multiplex PCR. The D gene and trimming were derived from the DNA, and the V and J assignments and clone size from that table. The data contain about 330,000 clones, roughly 90% of them seen just once; the ten biggest clones take up 4%. Germline values: CDR1 SQVTM, CDR2 ANQGSEA. V was pared by 4 bases and J by 8 bases, with 17 bases between. The CDR3 is 14 amino acids. The receptor comes from a woman between 45 and 60 years old with active or convalescent COVID-19. Material for sequencing was peripheral blood. The gene calls are TRBV29-1 and TRBJ1-4, with D perhaps TRBD1 (5 bases). CDR3 in amino acids: CSVGTGVGYEKLFF. The DNA for the CDR3 is TGCAGCGTTGGCACAGGAGTTGGGTACGAAAAACTGTTTTTT.